The clone carrying this T cell receptor (beta chain) was seen a handful of times. The data were obtained in a study of type 1 and type 2 diabetes patients. Germline loops: CDR1 LNHDA, CDR2 SQIVND (reference sequence). V lost 10 bases, J lost 0 bases, and 12 bases lay in between. The CDR3 has 13 amino acids. Amplification started from genomic DNA. The TCR beta CDR3 region was amplified using 30 forward and 13 reverse primers. One entry per CDR3 protein, called by TCRdb with MiXCR from the multiplex PCR reads. This sample has about 250,000 distinct CDR3 sequences, with around 47% found just once. The clonotype was recovered from a man aged 18 to 30 with type 2 diabetes. The gene calls are TRBV19 and TRBJ1-1; D not certain. Sequencing was done on a sample of peripheral blood mononuclear cells (PBMCs). CDR3 loop: CATYEGVNTEAFF. The CDR3 DNA is TGTGCCACTTACGAGGGCGTGAACACTGAAGCTTTCTTT.